This record covers a single T cell receptor beta chain. Sequenced by immunoSEQ multiplex PCR; TCRdb stores in-frame clones only, minus some. The sample consists of fewer than 80,000 clones, about 90% of them appearing once. The CDR3 consists of 13 residues. Deletions cut 8 bases from V and 8 bases from J, with 15 bases between. CDR1 and CDR2 from the germline V gene are MDHEN and SYDVKM. These data come from a study of OX40 agonist ivuxolimab in advanced cancers. Study as a whole: Patients' therapy was ivuxolimab, an antibody that acts as an agonist of OX40 (CD134).

The sequence was collected from an adult with an advanced solid tumor such as melanoma, head and neck, liver or kidney cancer. The sample consisted of CD4+ or CD8+ T cells sorted from blood, taken in a trial of the OX40 agonist ivuxolimab. The V and J genes are TRBV28 and TRBJ1-4; D remains ambiguous. The CDR3: CASGWSEGEKLFF. The CDR3 coding sequence is TGTGCCAGCGGGTGGTCCGAAGGAGAAAAACTGTTTTTT.